Below are 10 T cell receptor beta chains sequenced from a single sample in a study of radiation and T cells in renal cell carcinoma. As for time point: blood 2 weeks post-SBRT. Noted treatment: 15 Gy SBRT to primary tumor, nephrectomy 4 weeks later. Measured with immunoSEQ multiplex PCR; TCRdb has only the in-frame clones, and not every one. The data contain around 60,000 clones, around three quarters of them singletons. Sequenced material: blood, taken from a patient whose treatment included radiotherapy and nephrectomy. All receptors derive from a man between 60 and 70 years old with renal cell carcinoma.

This clone was seen more than once but under ten times. This chain connects TRBV10-3 to TRBJ2-1; 7 positions match TRBD2. Germline V gene data show CDR1 as ENHRY and CDR2 as SYGVKD. V shed 8 bases, J shed 8 bases, and the junction held 9 bases outside the gene matches. The CDR3 runs 13 residues. CDR3 sequence (DNA): TGTGCCATCCGGGAGGTCAAAGGGGATGAGCAGTTCTTC. As protein: CAIREVKGDEQFF.

The chain employs TRBV6-1 and TRBJ2-7, with D possibly matching TRBD2 (6 bases). Looked up from germline, CDR1 is MNHNS and CDR2 is SASEGT. V shed 2 bases and J shed 6 bases, with 17 bases lying between them. There are 15 residues in the CDR3. CDR3 bases: TGTGCCAGCAGTGAATTTTTCGCGGACTACGGCGAGCAGTACGTC. It yields the protein CASSEFFADYGEQYV.

The chain recombines TRBV4-3 with TRBJ1-2; 10 bases fit TRBD1. This CDR3 has 15 amino acids. Germline assignment: CDR1 LGHNA and CDR2 YSLEER. The V and J ends lost 0 bases and 8 bases, in that order; junction bases with no gene match: 6. This CDR3 reads CASSQDFRTGGGYTF. The DNA of the CDR3 is TGCGCCAGCAGCCAAGATTTCAGGACAGGGGGAGGCTACACCTTC.

V usage is TRBV15 and J usage is TRBJ2-7; 10 bases fit TRBD2. Germline trimming cut 0 bases from V and 0 bases from J; bases unmatched to any gene: 5. From germline, CDR1 is LNHNV and CDR2 YYDKDF (reference sequence). The CDR3 spans 17 residues. CDR3 nucleotides: TGTGCCACCAGCAGAGATCTAGCTAGCGGGAGCTCCTACGAGCAGTACGTC. Its translation: CATSRDLASGSSYEQYV.

The chain couples TRBV5-4 to TRBJ2-6, with 9 bases aligning to TRBD2. The CDR3 spans 19 residues. The V gene's germline CDR1 is SGHNT and CDR2 YYREEE (reference sequence). J lost 0 bases, V lost 1 base, and 8 bases had no gene match. CDR3 loop: CASSLPLAGVSSGANVLTF. In nucleotides, the CDR3 is TGTGCCAGCAGCTTGCCCTTAGCGGGAGTCAGCTCTGGGGCCAACGTCCTGACTTTC.

As DNA, the CDR3 is TGTGCCACCTTCGACAGGGAGAACACTGAAGCTTTCTTT. The encoded protein is CATFDRENTEAFF. The gene calls are TRBV10-3 and TRBJ1-1; 7 nucleotides agree with TRBD1. This CDR3 has 13 residues. The J segment lost 1 base and the V segment lost 10 bases, leaving 6 bases of the junction unmatched. Germline CDR1 ENHRY, CDR2 SYGVKD.

This rearrangement joins TRBV6-6 to TRBJ1-1; 11 bases map to TRBD1. There are 13 residues in the CDR3. Trimming at V came to 6 bases and at J to 5 bases, leaving 2 bases not matched to a gene. Per the germline V gene, CDR1 is MNHNY and CDR2 is SVGAGI (reference sequence). The chain's CDR3 is CASRDRGRTEAFF. In DNA, the CDR3 is TGTGCCAGCAGGGACAGGGGGCGAACTGAAGCTTTCTTT.

J is TRBJ1-4 and V is TRBV11-3; D is unresolved. Trimming took 1 base from V and 8 from J, leaving 14 bases between them. The germline V gene encodes CDR1 SGHNT and CDR2 YENEEA. This CDR3 region has 15 residues. CDR3: CASSLGLGFGEKLFF. CDR3 DNA sequence: TGTGCCAGCAGCTTAGGTTTGGGGTTCGGGGAAAAACTGTTTTTT.

V and J are TRBV11-2 and TRBJ2-2; tentatively, D is TRBD2 (5 bases). Trimming pared 5 bases from V and 6 bases from J, leaving 13 bases between. The CDR3 is made up of 14 amino acids. The germline CDR1 and CDR2 sequences are SGHAT and FQNNGV. The chain's CDR3 is CASSRRVGAGELFF. In nucleotides, the CDR3 is TGTGCCAGCAGCCGCCGGGTGGGAGCCGGGGAGCTGTTTTTT.

The chain employs TRBV5-1 and TRBJ2-1; 8 bases are shared with TRBD2. The length of the CDR3 is 14 residues. Germline assignment: CDR1 SGHRS and CDR2 YFSETQ. The V segment lost 6 bases and the J segment 10 bases; nucleotides outside the gene matches: 12. The DNA of the CDR3 is TGCGCCAGCACCTTCGGGGGGGCCGTATGGGAGCAGTTCTTC. Protein sequence: CASTFGGAVWEQFF.